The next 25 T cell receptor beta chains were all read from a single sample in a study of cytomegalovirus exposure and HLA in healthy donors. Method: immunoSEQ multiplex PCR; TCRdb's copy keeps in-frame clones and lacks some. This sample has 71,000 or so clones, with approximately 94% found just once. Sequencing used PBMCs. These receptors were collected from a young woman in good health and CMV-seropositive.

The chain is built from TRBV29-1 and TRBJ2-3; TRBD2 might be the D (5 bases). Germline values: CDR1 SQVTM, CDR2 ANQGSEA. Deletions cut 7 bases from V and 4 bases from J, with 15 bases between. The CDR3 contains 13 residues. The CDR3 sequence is CSATPQLADTQYF. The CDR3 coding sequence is TGCAGCGCCACACCCCAACTAGCAGATACGCAGTATTTT.

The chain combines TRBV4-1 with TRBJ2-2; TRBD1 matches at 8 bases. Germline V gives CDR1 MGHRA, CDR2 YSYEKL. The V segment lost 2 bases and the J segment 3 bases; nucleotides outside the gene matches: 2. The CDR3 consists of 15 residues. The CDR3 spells CASSQQGADTGELFF. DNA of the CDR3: TGCGCCAGCAGCCAACAGGGGGCGGACACCGGGGAGCTGTTTTTT.

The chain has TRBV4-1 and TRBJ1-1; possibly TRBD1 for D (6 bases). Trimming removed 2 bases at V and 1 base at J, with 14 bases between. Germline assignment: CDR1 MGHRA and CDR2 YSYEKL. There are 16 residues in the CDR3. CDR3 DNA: TGCGCCAGCAGCCAAACCTTACAGGGATCGAACACTGAAGCTTTCTTT. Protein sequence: CASSQTLQGSNTEAFF.

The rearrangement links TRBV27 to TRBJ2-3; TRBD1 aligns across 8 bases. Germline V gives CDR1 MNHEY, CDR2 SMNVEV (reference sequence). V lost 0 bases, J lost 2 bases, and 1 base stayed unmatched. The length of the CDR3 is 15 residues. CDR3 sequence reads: CASSLSGQVTDTQYF. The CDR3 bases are TGTGCCAGCAGTTTATCGGGACAGGTCACAGATACGCAGTATTTT.

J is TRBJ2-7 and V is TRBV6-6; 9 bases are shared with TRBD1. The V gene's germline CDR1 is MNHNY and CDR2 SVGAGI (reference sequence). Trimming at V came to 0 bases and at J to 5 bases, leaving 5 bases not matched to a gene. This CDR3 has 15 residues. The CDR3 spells CASSYSKDRGHEQYF. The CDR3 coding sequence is TGTGCCAGCAGTTACTCCAAGGACAGGGGCCACGAGCAGTACTTC.

The CDR3: CASSLIAGALNEQFF. CDR3 in DNA: TGTGCCAGCAGTTTAATAGCGGGAGCTTTGAATGAGCAGTTCTTC. The rearrangement joins TRBV27 to TRBJ2-1, with 9 bases aligning to TRBD2. This CDR3 contains 15 residues. Germline CDR1 is MNHEY and CDR2 is SMNVEV (reference sequence). Trimming at V came to 2 bases and at J to 7 bases, leaving 6 bases not matched to a gene.

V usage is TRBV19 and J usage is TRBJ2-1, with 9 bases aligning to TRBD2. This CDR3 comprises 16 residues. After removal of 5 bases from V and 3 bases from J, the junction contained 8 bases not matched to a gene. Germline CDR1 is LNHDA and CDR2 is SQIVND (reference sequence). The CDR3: CASSVSLAGIYNEQFF. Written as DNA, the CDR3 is TGTGCCAGTAGTGTTAGTCTAGCGGGAATCTACAATGAGCAGTTCTTC.

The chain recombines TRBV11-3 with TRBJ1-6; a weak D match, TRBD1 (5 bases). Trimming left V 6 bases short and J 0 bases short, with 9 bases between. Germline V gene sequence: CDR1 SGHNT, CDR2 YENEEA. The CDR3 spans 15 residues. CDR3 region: CASRRGISYNSPLHF. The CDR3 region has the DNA TGTGCCAGCAGAAGGGGAATCTCCTATAATTCACCCCTCCACTTT.

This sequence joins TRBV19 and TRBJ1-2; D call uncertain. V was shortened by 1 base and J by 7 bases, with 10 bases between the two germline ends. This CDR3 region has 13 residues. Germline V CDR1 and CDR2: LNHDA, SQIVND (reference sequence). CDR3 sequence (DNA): TGTGCCAGTAGTATAGTATCTTCGGTTGGCTACACCTTC. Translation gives CASSIVSSVGYTF.

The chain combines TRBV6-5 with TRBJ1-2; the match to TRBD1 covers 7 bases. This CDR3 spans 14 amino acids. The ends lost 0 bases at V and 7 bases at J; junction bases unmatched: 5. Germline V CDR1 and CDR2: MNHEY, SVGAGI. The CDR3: CASSYSTTGTGYTF. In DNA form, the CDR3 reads TGTGCCAGCAGTTACTCGACGACAGGGACTGGCTACACCTTC.

The CDR3 reads CASGYYPDTQYF. The CDR3 DNA is TGTGCCAGTGGTTACTACCCAGATACGCAGTATTTT. The chain is built from TRBV27 and TRBJ2-3; D uncertain. The germline gives CDR1 MNHEY, CDR2 SMNVEV (reference sequence). V dropped 9 bases and J dropped 4 bases, with 11 bases sitting between them. This CDR3 spans 12 amino acids.

CDR3 sequence: CASSQDRANEKLFF. CDR3 nucleotides: TGCGCCAGCAGCCAAGATCGGGCTAATGAAAAACTGTTTTTT. This chain joins TRBV4-3 and TRBJ1-4; D gene ambiguous. Trimming left V 0 bases short and J 3 bases short, with 5 bases between. Germline-derived CDR1 and CDR2 are LGHNA and YSLEER. The CDR3 covers 14 residues.

The CDR3 DNA sequence: TGTGCCAGCAGCGCCCGTATGGGGGCGATGTACGAGCAGTACTTC. Protein sequence: CASSARMGAMYEQYF. This chain links TRBV11-1 with TRBJ2-7, with D possibly matching TRBD1 (6 bases). The CDR3 runs 15 residues. Trimming took off 5 bases at V and 4 bases at J, with 18 bases between the two ends. Germline assignment: CDR1 SGHAT and CDR2 FQDESV (reference sequence).

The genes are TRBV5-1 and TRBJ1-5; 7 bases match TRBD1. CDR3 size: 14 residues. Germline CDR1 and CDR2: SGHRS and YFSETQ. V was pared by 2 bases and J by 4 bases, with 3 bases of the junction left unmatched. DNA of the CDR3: TGCGCCAGCAGCTTTACAGGGGAAAATCAGCCCCAGCATTTT. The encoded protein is CASSFTGENQPQHF.

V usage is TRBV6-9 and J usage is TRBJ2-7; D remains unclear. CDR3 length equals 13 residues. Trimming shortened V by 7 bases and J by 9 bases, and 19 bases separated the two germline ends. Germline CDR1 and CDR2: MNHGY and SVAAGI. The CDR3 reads CASTEARLRGQYF. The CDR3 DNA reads TGTGCCAGCACCGAGGCCCGCTTACGAGGGCAGTACTTC.

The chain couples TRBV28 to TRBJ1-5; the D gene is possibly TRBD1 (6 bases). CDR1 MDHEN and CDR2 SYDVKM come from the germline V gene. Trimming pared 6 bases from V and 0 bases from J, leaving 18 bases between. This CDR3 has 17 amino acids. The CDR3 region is CASSLTGLSNSNQPQHF. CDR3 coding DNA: TGTGCCAGCAGCTTGACAGGTTTGAGTAATAGCAATCAGCCCCAGCATTTT.

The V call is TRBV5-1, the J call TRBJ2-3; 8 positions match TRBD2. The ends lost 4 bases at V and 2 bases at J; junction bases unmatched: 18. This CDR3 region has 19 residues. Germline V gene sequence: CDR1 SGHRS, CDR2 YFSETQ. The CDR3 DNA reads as TGCGCCAGCAGCCTACCCCCCGCCACGGGAGGGGACTTCACAGATACGCAGTATTTT. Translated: CASSLPPATGGDFTDTQYF.

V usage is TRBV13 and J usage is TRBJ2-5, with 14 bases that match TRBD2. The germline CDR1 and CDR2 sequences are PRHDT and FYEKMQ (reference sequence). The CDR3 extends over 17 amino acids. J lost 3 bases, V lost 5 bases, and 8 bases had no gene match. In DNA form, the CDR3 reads TGTGCCAGCAGCCCCCGACTAGCGGGGGGGCCTGAAGAGACCCAGTACTTC. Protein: CASSPRLAGGPEETQYF. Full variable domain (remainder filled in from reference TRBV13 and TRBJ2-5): AAGVIQSPRHLIKEKRETATLKCYPIPRHDTVYWYQQGPGQDPQFLISFYEKMQSDKGSIPDRFSAQQFSDYHSELNMSSLELGDSALYFCASSPRLAGGPEETQYFGPGTRLLVL.

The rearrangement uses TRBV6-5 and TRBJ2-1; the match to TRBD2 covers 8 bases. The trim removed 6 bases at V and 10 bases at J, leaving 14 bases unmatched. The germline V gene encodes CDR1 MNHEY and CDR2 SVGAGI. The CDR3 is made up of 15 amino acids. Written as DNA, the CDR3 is TGTGCCAGCAGCCTCACCATACCGGGGGGGAGCGAGCAGTTCTTC. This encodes CASSLTIPGGSEQFF.

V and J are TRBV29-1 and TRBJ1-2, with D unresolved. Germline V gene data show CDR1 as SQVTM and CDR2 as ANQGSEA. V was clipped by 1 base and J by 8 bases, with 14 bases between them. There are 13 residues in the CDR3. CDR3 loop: CSVEGKGPGGYTF. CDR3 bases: TGCAGCGTTGAAGGGAAGGGTCCGGGAGGCTACACCTTC. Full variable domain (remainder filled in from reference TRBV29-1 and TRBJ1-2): SAVISQKPSRDICQRGTSLTIQCQVDSQVTMMFWYRQQPGQSLTLIATANQGSEATYESGFVIDKFPISRPNLTFSTLTVSNMSPEDSSIYLCSVEGKGPGGYTFGSGTRLTVV.

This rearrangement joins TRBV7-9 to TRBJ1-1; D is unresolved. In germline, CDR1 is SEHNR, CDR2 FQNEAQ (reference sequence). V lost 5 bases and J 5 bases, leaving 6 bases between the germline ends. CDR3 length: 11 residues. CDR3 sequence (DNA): TGTGCCAGCAGCCGGGGTACTGAAGCTTTCTTT. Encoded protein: CASSRGTEAFF.

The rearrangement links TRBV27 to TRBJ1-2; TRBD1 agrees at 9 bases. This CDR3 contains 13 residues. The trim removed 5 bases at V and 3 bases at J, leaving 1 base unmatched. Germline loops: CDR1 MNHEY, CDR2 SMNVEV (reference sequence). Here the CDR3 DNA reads TGTGCCAGCAGTCGGGACAGGGACTATGGCTACACCTTC. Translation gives CASSRDRDYGYTF.

CDR3 bases: TGTGCCAGCAGTTTATTACAGCAAGAAAAACTGTTTTTT. Its protein product is CASSLLQQEKLFF. V gene TRBV28 combines with J gene TRBJ1-4; no clear D. This CDR3 is 13 amino acids long. CDR1 is MDHEN and CDR2 is SYDVKM in the germline V gene. Trimming left V 1 base short and J 8 bases short, with 8 bases between.

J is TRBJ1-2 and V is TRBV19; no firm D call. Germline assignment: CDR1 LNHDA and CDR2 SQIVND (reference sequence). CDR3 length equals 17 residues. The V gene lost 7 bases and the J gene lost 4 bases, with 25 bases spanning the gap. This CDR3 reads CASTYKRRTISGYGYTF. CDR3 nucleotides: TGTGCCAGTACTTACAAACGTAGGACTATTTCAGGCTATGGCTACACCTTC. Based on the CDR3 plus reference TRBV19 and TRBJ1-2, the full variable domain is DGGITQSPKYLFRKEGQNVTLSCEQNLNHDAMYWYRQDPGQGLRLIYYSQIVNDFQKGDIAEGYSVSREKKESFPLTVTSAQKNPTAFYLCASTYKRRTISGYGYTFGSGTRLTVV.

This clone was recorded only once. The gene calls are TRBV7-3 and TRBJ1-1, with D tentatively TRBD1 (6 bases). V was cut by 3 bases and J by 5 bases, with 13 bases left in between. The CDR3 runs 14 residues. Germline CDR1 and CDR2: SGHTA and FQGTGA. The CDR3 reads CASSFSGDRTEAFF. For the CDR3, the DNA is TGTGCCAGCAGCTTCTCAGGGGATAGGACTGAAGCTTTCTTT.